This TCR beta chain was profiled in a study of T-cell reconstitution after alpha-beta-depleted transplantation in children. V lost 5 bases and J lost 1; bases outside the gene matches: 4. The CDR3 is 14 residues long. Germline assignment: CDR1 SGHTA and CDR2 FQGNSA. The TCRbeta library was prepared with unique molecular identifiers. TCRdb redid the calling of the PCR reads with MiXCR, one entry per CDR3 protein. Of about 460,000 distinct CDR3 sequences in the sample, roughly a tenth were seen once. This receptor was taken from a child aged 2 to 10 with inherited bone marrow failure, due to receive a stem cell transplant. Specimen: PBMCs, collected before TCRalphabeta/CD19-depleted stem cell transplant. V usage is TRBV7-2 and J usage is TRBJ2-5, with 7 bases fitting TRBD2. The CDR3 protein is CASSRERGQETQYF. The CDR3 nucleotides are TGTGCCAGCAGCCGAGAGCGGGGCCAAGAGACCCAGTACTTC.